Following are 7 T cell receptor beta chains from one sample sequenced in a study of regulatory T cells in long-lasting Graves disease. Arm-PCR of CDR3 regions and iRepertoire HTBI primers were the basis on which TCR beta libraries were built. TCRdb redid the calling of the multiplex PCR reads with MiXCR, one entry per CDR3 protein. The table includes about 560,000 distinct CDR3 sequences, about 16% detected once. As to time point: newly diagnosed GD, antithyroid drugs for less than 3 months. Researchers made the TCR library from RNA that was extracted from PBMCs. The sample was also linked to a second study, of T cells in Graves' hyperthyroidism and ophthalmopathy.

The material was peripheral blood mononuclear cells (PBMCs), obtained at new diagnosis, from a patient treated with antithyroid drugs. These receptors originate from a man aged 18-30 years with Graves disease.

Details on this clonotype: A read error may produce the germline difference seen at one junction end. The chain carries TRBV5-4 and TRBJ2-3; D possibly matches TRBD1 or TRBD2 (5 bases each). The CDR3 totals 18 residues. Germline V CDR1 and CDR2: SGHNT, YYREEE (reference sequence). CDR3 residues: CAGSLLYGGKAPGDTQYF. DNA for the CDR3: TGTGCCGGCAGCTTGTTGTATGGGGGAAAAGCCCCAGGGGATACGCAGTATTTT.

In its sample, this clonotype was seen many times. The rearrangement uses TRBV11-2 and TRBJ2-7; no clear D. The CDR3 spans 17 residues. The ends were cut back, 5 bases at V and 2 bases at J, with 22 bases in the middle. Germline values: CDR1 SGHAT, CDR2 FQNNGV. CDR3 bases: TGTGCCAGCAGCCCGACTCCCCTAAGCCTTGAAGCCTACGAGCAGTACTTC. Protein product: CASSPTPLSLEAYEQYF.

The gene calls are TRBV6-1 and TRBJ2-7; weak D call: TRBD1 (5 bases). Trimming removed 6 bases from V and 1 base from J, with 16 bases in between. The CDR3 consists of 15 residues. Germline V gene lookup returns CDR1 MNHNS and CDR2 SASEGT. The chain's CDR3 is CASRTAATVSYEQYF. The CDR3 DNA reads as TGTGCCAGCAGGACCGCCGCGACAGTTTCCTACGAGCAGTACTTC.

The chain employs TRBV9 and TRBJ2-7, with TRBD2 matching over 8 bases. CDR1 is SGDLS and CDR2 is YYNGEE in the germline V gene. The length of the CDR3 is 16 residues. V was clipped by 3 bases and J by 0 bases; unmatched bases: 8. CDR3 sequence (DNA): TGTGCCAGCAGCGGATACAGCGGGAGTGGCTCCTACGAGCAGTACTTC. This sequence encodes CASSGYSGSGSYEQYF.

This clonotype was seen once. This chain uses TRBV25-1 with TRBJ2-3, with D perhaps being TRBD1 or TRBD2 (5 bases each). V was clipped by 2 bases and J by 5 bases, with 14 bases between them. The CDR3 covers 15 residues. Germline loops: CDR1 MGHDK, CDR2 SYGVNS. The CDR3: CASSELSMRGDTQYF. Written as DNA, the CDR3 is TGTGCCAGCAGTGAACTTAGTATGAGGGGAGATACGCAGTATTTT.

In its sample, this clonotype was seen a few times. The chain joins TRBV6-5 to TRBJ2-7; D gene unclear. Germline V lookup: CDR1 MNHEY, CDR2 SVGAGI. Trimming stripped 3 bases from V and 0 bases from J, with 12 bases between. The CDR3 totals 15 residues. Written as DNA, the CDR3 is TGTGCCAGCAGTTATTATGTGGGGAACTCCTACGAGCAGTACTTC. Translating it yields CASSYYVGNSYEQYF.

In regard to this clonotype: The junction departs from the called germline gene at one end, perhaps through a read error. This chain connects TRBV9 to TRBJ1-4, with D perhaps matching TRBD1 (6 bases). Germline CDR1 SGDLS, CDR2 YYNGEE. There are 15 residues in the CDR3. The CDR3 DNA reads TGTGCCAGCAGCGTAACCACAGGGATTAATGAAAAACTGTTATTT. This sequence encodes CASSVTTGINEKLLF.